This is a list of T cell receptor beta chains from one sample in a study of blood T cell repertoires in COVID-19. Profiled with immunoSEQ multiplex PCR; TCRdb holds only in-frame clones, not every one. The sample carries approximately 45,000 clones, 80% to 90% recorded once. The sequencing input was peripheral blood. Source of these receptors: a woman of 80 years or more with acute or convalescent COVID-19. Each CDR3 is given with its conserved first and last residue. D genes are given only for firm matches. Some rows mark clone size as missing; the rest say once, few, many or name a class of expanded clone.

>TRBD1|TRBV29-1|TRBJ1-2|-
TGCAGCGTTGAAGGGGGACAGGGGGAAAATGGCTACACCTTC
CSVEGGQGENGYTF
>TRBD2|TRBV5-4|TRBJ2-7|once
TGTGCCAGCAGCGCGGGGGACGTGACCTACGAGCAGTACTTC
CASSAGDVTYEQYF
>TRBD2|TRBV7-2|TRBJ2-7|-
TGTGCCAGCAGCTTAGGGGCCGGGGGGGCGATCGAGCAGTACTTC
CASSLGAGGAIEQYF
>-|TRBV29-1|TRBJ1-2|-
TGCAGCGTTGAGGAAGGGGGTAACTATGGCTACACCTTC
CSVEEGGNYGYTF
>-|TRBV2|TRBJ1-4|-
TGTGCCAGCAAATCGGTCCCCGGGGGAGAAAAACTGTTTTTT
CASKSVPGGEKLFF
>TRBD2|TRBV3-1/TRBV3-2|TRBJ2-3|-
TGTGCCAGCAGCCCAGGGACTAGTCGAGATACGCAGTATTTT
CASSPGTSRDTQYF
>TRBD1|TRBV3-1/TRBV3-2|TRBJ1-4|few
TGTGCCAGCAGCCAAAATGCACCAGGGGGCAATGAAAAACTGTTTTTT
CASSQNAPGGNEKLFF
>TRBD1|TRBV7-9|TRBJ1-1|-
TGTGCCAGCAGCTTATCGGACAGGGGGGGTGAAGCTTTCTTT
CASSLSDRGGEAFF
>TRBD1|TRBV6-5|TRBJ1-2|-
TGTGCCAGCAGTTACGGGACAGGGGGCAACTATGGCTACACCTTC
CASSYGTGGNYGYTF
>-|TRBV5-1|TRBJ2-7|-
TGCGCCAGCAGCTCAACCTACGAGCAGTACTTC
CASSSTYEQYF
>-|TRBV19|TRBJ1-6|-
TGTGCCAGTAGTATAACGGACAGAGATAATTCACCCCTCCACTTT
CASSITDRDNSPLHF
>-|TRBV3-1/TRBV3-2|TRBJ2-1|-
TGTGCCAGCAGCCAAGCGGGGTGGGAGCGGTTCTACAATGAGCAGTTCTTC
CASSQAGWERFYNEQFF
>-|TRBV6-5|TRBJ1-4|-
TGTGCCAGCAGTTACTCGGCGGTGACTAATGAAAAACTGTTTTTT
CASSYSAVTNEKLFF
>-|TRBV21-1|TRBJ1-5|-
TGTGCCAGCAGCAAAGATGGGAGCCAGCATTTT
CASSKDGSQHF